This is a list of T cell receptor beta chains from one sample in a study of shared clonotypes between healthy human individuals. Assay: immunoSEQ multiplex PCR; the TCRdb copy retains only in-frame clones and omits some. The repertoire has over a million clones, around 98% of them found once; the top ten carry 0.4% to 0.55%. The sequenced sample consisted of naive CD4+ T cells sorted from blood. The source is a man younger than 45 in good health. The CDR3 runs from the conserved cysteine through the conserved F or W. D genes are given only for firm matches. Part of the rows lack a size; the others show once, few, many or a class for expanded clones.

abundance	j_gene	v_gene	d_gene	CDR3nt	CDR3aa
once	TRBJ1-5	TRBV5-6	TRBD1	TGTGCCAGCAGCTTGGAGAGGGACAGGGTGAATCAGCCCCAGCATTTT	CASSLERDRVNQPQHF
.	TRBJ2-7	TRBV18	TRBD2	TGTGCCAGCTCACTCGCCGGGACTAGCGGGGTATACGAGCAGTACTTC	CASSLAGTSGVYEQYF
.	TRBJ2-3	TRBV28	.	TGTGCCAGCACCGGGCTCCTTAGCACAGATACGCAGTATTTT	CASTGLLSTDTQYF
.	TRBJ1-2	TRBV5-4	TRBD1	TGTGCCAGCAGCCCGGACAGGTTCACCTATGGCTACACCTTC	CASSPDRFTYGYTF
.	TRBJ2-3	TRBV5-4	TRBD1	TGTGCCAGCAGCCCGGGACAGGGAAGACGAGATACGCAGTATTTT	CASSPGQGRRDTQYF
.	TRBJ1-5	TRBV6-1	.	TGTGCCAGCAGCCTGGAGGGTTATAGCAATCAGCCCCAGCATTTT	CASSLEGYSNQPQHF
.	TRBJ2-7	TRBV7-2	.	TGTGCCAGCAGCTTAACAGGGTTGATAACCTACGAGCAGTACTTC	CASSLTGLITYEQYF
once	TRBJ2-3	TRBV11-2	.	TGTGCCAGCAGCTTAGGTTCGTTTTGGGAGGCTGGGGATACGCAGTATTTT	CASSLGSFWEAGDTQYF
.	TRBJ2-1	TRBV29-1	TRBD2	TGCAGTCATCTAGCGGGAGGGTACAATGAGCAGTTCTTC	CSHLAGGYNEQFF
.	TRBJ1-2	TRBV28	.	TGTGCCAGCAAAAATACGTATAGTGGCTACACCTTC	CASKNTYSGYTF
.	TRBJ1-2	TRBV5-4	.	TGTGCCAGCAGCTTCAGGGACTCCTATGGCTACACCTTC	CASSFRDSYGYTF
.	TRBJ1-1	TRBV2	.	TGTGCCAGCAGTGCCTTGGGGGGCCAGGCTGAAGCTTTCTTT	CASSALGGQAEAFF
once	TRBJ2-3	TRBV9	.	TGTGCCAGCAGCGTCCTCGAGGGAGCAACAGATACGCAGTATTTT	CASSVLEGATDTQYF
.	TRBJ2-1	TRBV5-1	.	TGCGCCAGCAGCTTGGGAGCGCACTTGAACAATGAGCAGTTCTTC	CASSLGAHLNNEQFF
once	TRBJ1-2	TRBV29-1	TRBD1	TGCAGCGTCTCTAGGGGGCGCGACTATGGCTACACCTTC	CSVSRGRDYGYTF
.	TRBJ2-5	TRBV9	.	TGTGCCAGCAGCCTAGGCGTACACCAAGAGACCCAGTACTTC	CASSLGVHQETQYF
.	TRBJ2-1	TRBV28	.	TGTGCCAGCAGTTTGATGTTAGCGGCCGGTGAGCAGTTCTTC	CASSLMLAAGEQFF
once	TRBJ2-7	TRBV27	.	TGTGCCAGCAGTCTCGACCCCAACCTCTCCTACGAGCAGTACTTC	CASSLDPNLSYEQYF
.	TRBJ1-2	TRBV7-8	.	TGTGCCAGCAGCTTAGGCGTGGGGGGTGGCTACACCTTC	CASSLGVGGGYTF
.	TRBJ2-2	TRBV9	.	TGTGCCAGCAGCGTATTGCCCTTCACGAGAGGGGGAGACGGGGAGCTGTTTTTT	CASSVLPFTRGGDGELFF
.	TRBJ1-1	TRBV5-4	TRBD1	TGTGCCAGCAGCGACCGTATGACAGGGCGGACTGAAGCTTTCTTT	CASSDRMTGRTEAFF
.	TRBJ1-2	TRBV7-6	.	TGTGCCAGCAGCTTAGATCCCGCGGGCCCGCTACCGTATGGCTACACCTTC	CASSLDPAGPLPYGYTF
.	TRBJ2-1	TRBV18	.	TGTGCCAGCTCACCCGCCCTGGGCGCGAGCTCCTACAATGAGCAGTTCTTC	CASSPALGASSYNEQFF
.	TRBJ2-1	TRBV10-3	.	TGTGCCATCATGGGGAGTCTGGGGAACAATGAGCAGTTCTTC	CAIMGSLGNNEQFF
.	TRBJ1-2	TRBV30	.	TGTGCCTGGAGTCCACGGACACCTTGGGGCTATGGCTACACCTTC	CAWSPRTPWGYGYTF
.	TRBJ2-1	TRBV5-4	.	TGTGCCAGCAGCCGGGACTCAAGAAATGAGCAGTTCTTC	CASSRDSRNEQFF
.	TRBJ2-7	TRBV10-2	TRBD2	TGCGCCAGCAGTGCCGGGGGGGCCTACGAGCAGTACTTC	CASSAGGAYEQYF
.	TRBJ2-5	TRBV29-1	.	TGCAGCGTTGAGTTACTAACTAGGGGCTGGGAAGAGACCCAGTACTTC	CSVELLTRGWEETQYF
.	TRBJ2-7	TRBV29-1	TRBD1	TGCAGCGTTCGCGGACAGGGGGCCTACGAGCAGTACTTC	CSVRGQGAYEQYF
.	TRBJ2-2	TRBV18	.	TGTGCCAGCTTGTCGCAGGCGAACACCGGGGAGCTGTTTTTT	CASLSQANTGELFF
.	TRBJ2-6	TRBV29-1	.	TGCAGCGTTGTCAGGGCTGGGGCCAACGTCCTGACTTTC	CSVVRAGANVLTF
.	TRBJ1-1	TRBV6-6	.	TGTGCCAGCAGTTACAGTCTGTCGGCGATGGGAGCTTTCTTT	CASSYSLSAMGAFF
.	TRBJ2-1	TRBV9	TRBD2	TGTGCCAGCACCAGGGATGGGAGGGTCTCCAGGCCGAACTACAATGAGCAGTTCTTC	CASTRDGRVSRPNYNEQFF
.	TRBJ2-3	TRBV18	.	TGTGCCAGCTCCCCTGACACAGATACGCAGTATTTT	CASSPDTDTQYF
.	TRBJ2-1	TRBV14	.	TGTGCCAGCAGCCAAGTTACCATGACCGGTGAGCAGTTCTTC	CASSQVTMTGEQFF
.	TRBJ2-4	TRBV27	.	TGTGTCTCCGGGGCCCTAGCCAAAAACATTCAGTACTTC	CVSGALAKNIQYF
.	TRBJ1-2	TRBV28	TRBD1	TGTGCCAGCAGGGGGGACAGGGGCAACTATGGCTACACCTTC	CASRGDRGNYGYTF
.	TRBJ2-1	TRBV29-1	TRBD1	TGCAGCGTTGAAGCTGGACAGGGGCAGAACTACAATGAGCAGTTCTTC	CSVEAGQGQNYNEQFF
.	TRBJ1-2	TRBV29-1	.	TGCAGCGTGGCGGACGGTCCTAACTATGGCTACACCTTC	CSVADGPNYGYTF
.	TRBJ2-3	TRBV7-3	TRBD2	TGTGCCAGCAGCCGGGGACTAGCGAGCACAGATACGCAGTATTTT	CASSRGLASTDTQYF
.	TRBJ1-2	TRBV6-5	TRBD1	TGTGCCAGCAGGACAGGGAGCTCCTATGGCTACACCTTC	CASRTGSSYGYTF
.	TRBJ2-5	TRBV10-3	.	TGTGCCATCAGAGGTGGGGGAGAACAAGAGACCCAGTACTTC	CAIRGGGEQETQYF
.	TRBJ1-1	TRBV5-1	.	TGCGCCAGCAGCGTCAATTCAGGGGTCCCTCAAGCTTTCTTT	CASSVNSGVPQAFF
.	TRBJ2-1	TRBV7-8	TRBD2	TGTGCCAGCAGCCCCCGGACTAGCGGAAACGACAATGAGCAGTTCTTC	CASSPRTSGNDNEQFF
.	TRBJ2-1	TRBV4-3	.	TGCGCCAGCAGCCAAGCCTTGGGGGATGAGCAGTTCTTC	CASSQALGDEQFF
.	TRBJ1-5	TRBV10-2	.	TGCGCCAGCAGTGAGAGGCCTCAGCCCCAGCATTTT	CASSERPQPQHF
.	TRBJ2-2	TRBV19	TRBD1	TGTGCCAGTAGTTCGCCGGGACAGGGGGTCGGGGAGCTGTTTTTT	CASSSPGQGVGELFF
.	TRBJ2-7	TRBV7-9	TRBD1	TGTGCCAGCAGCTTATGGGACAGGGCCTACGAGCAGTACTTC	CASSLWDRAYEQYF
.	TRBJ2-3	TRBV19	TRBD1	TGTGCCAGTAGTCGGGACAGCCTCACAGATACGCAGTATTTT	CASSRDSLTDTQYF
.	TRBJ2-3	TRBV9	.	TGTGCCAGCAGCGTGGGGACTGCTGCTAGCACAGATACGCAGTATTTT	CASSVGTAASTDTQYF
.	TRBJ2-5	TRBV15	TRBD1	TGTGCCACCAGCAAGGACAGGGGCGGGTGGGAGACCCAGTACTTC	CATSKDRGGWETQYF
.	TRBJ2-1	TRBV27	.	TGTGCCAGCAGTTGGGGGGTGGAGCAGTTCTTC	CASSWGVEQFF
.	TRBJ2-5	TRBV19	.	TGTGCCAGTAGTATAGATCGGGGTGTGGCCCAGTACTTC	CASSIDRGVAQYF
.	TRBJ2-3	TRBV9	.	TGTGCCAGCAGCGTACAAGGCAGTCGATCCACAGATACGCAGTATTTT	CASSVQGSRSTDTQYF
.	TRBJ2-1	TRBV15	.	TGTGCCACCAGGGAGGACAAAACCCAGCCCCACAATGAGCAGTTCTTC	CATREDKTQPHNEQFF
.	TRBJ2-1	TRBV2	.	TGTGCCAGCACCAGGGGTGTGGAGCAGTTCTTC	CASTRGVEQFF
.	TRBJ2-1	TRBV9	.	TGTGCCAGCAGCGTAGGCAGGTGGATTGGCAATGAGCAGTTCTTC	CASSVGRWIGNEQFF
.	TRBJ2-2	TRBV28	.	TGTGCCAGCAGTTTTAGTGCTATGAACACCGGGGAGCTGTTTTTT	CASSFSAMNTGELFF
.	TRBJ1-1	TRBV6-6	TRBD1	TGTGCCAGCAGAACACCGGGACAGGGCATCACTGAAGCTTTCTTT	CASRTPGQGITEAFF
.	TRBJ2-2	TRBV7-2	TRBD1	TGTGCCAGCAGCTCGGACCCAGGGGGTTTCACCGGGGAGCTGTTTTTT	CASSSDPGGFTGELFF